The TCR beta chain under discussion was sequenced for a study of naive and memory T cell subsets (dated by TCRdb to 2017 to 2019). With regard to the full study: Sorted naive and memory T cell subsets from peripheral blood were analyzed in the study using a UMI-based, open-source pipeline for TCR alpha and beta sequencing. The functional CMV T cell responses agreed completely with IgG serology results. RNA was DNase-treated and reverse transcribed with TCR constant-region primers, mostly using SuperScript III. Points the paper makes about the study in general: Naive repertoires, especially CD8, contained a few larger clonotypes, possibly memory cells re-expressing CD45RA. The abundance of TCRs followed a power law with an exponent that differed between naive and memory subsets yet stayed consistent across the three individuals. The repertoire findings for the naive and memory subsets could not be validated against a ground truth, as none was available. RNA-based TCR counts may be affected by expression changes linked to T cell activation and differentiation. Gini index rose and Shannon and inverse Simpson diversity fell from naive through CM, EM and EMRA in both CD4 and CD8 cells. Each clonotype was defined as a single alpha or beta chain sequence rather than as a paired alpha/beta receptor. Following error correction, more than 90% of naive TCR sequences occurred only once, which made naive abundance distributions much steeper than those of memory subsets.

Reading the germline V gene gives CDR1 SGHAT and CDR2 FQNNGV. Including cysteine and phenylalanine, the CDR3 has 17 amino acids. Only the CDR3 DNA is retained, 51 bases long and in frame from the first base. V loses 5 bases, J loses 4 bases, and the germline ends lie 21 bases apart. Separate amplification of TCR alpha and beta chain libraries was performed from the second PCR step onward. The CMV status of each donor was determined by measuring IFNgamma production from CD4+ T cells after fresh PBMCs had been stimulated overnight with CMV viral lysate. CD4 T cells were positively selected using Miltenyi beads, after which CD8 T cells were positively selected from the CD4-negative fraction. Cells stained for CD3, CD4, CD8, CD45RA, CD27 and a live/dead dye were sorted on a BD Aria II into four subsets by CD45RA and CD27. Blood was obtained from a few healthy volunteers, and the blood from each volunteer was fractionated into CD4 and CD8 T cells and subsequently into four differentiation subsets. Approximately 0.13 L of peripheral blood was drawn per donor, and PBMC were isolated by Ficoll-Paque PLUS density-gradient centrifugation. Sorted cells were lysed in RLT buffer, after which RNA was extracted using a Qiagen RNeasy kit and stored at -80 degrees C.

This clonotype has more than one count but fewer than ten. The specificity of this receptor is unknown. Per-base quality was not reported, and no clone a single base away is much larger than it. Libraries were built with UMI-ligation and nested PCR. An equimolar mix of two oligonucleotides covering both TRBC1 and TRBC2 was used as the beta constant-region primer. The ligated cDNA went through four rounds of PCR with nested alpha and beta constant-region primers together with the SP2 primer. T4 RNA ligase 1 ligated a single-stranded oligonucleotide carrying the SP2 primer and a 12-nucleotide UMI to the cDNA 3' end. The ligation reaction was kept at 16 degrees C for about 20-25 hours. To avoid over-amplification, PCR2 was usually performed as a SYBR Green qPCR and halted once a predetermined threshold was reached. All purifications after the first were performed with Agencourt AMPure XP magnetic beads. Library quantification was done by Qubit, followed by a TapeStation check on which the main peak was expected at around 650 bp. Pooled libraries were sequenced on an Illumina MiSeq with v2 2x251 paired-end kits, typically giving about 0.95-2.2 million reads per sample. Each sample was pooled at 3 to 4.5 nM, and roughly 5-7% PhiX was included to help cluster recognition. The paper's processing steps were these. FASTQ reads processed by Demultiplexor were assigned V and J genes by Decombinator through tag matching that tolerated a single base-pair mismatch. Collapsinator used UMIs to correct both sequencing errors and frequency errors arising from PCR heterogeneity. CDR3Translator translated TCRs and extracted CDR3s from the conserved cysteine to the FGXG phenylalanine, flagging non-productive sequences. Gini, Shannon entropy and inverse Simpson indices were calculated on repertoires subsampled to equal numbers of UMI-defined TCRs. Clonotype abundance distributions were fitted to a power law by maximum likelihood within the linear range. On one naive CD8 sample, the pipeline and MIGEC gave similar UMI counts, unique TCR numbers and clonal distributions. One analysis removed from the naive repertoire any naive TCRs that were also found in any memory subset from the same donor. A set of several thousand CMV-associated CDR3 sequences, compiled from VDJdb and a published dataset, was used to search the repertoires. TCRdb reprocessed the public reads (quality trimming at Q25 with fastp, clone calling with MiXCR) and kept in-frame beta chains. A single entry per CDR3 protein holds the most common genes and DNA from its merged rows. The V and J calls here are based on TCRdb, not the publication. For this sample there are roughly 99,000 distinct CDR3 sequences; 10% to 12% appear just once. The top ten clones comprise 0.13% of the sample.

This sequence was found in a human donor in good health. The rearranged segments are TRBV11-2 and TRBJ2-1; perhaps TRBD2 is the D gene, with 6 bases matching. Sequenced: naive CD4+ T cells from blood. The cell subset or site label of this sample denotes: naive T cells, CD45RA high CD27+. The nucleotide sequence reads as follows: TGTGCCAGCAGCCCACCAAGCGGCGGGGACCATTACAATGAGCAGTTCTTC. Its translation is CASSPPSGGDHYNEQFF. The variable domain in full, with residues beyond the CDR3 obtained from the reference TRBV11-2 and TRBJ2-1 genes, is EAGVAQSPRYKIIEKRQSVAFWCNPISGHATLYWYQQILGQGPKLLIQFQNNGVVDDSQLPKDRFSAERLKGVDSTLKIQPAKLEDSAVYLCASSPPSGGDHYNEQFFGPGTRLTVL.